The next 10 T cell receptor beta chains were all read from a single sample in a study of T cell responses to AZD1222 COVID-19 vaccine. The method was immunoSEQ multiplex PCR; TCRdb's version includes in-frame clones alone and lacks a portion of them. The sample carries 20,000 to 25,000 clones, about 80% recorded once. Sequencing used peripheral blood, obtained on day 0 of AZD1222 vaccination. The source of these receptors is an adult in good health.

This chain links TRBV5-1 with TRBJ2-5; TRBD2 matches 10 bases. CDR1 and CDR2 (germline): SGHRS, YFSETQ. The V gene end was trimmed by 2 bases and the J gene end by 6 bases; junction bases not matched to a gene: 4. CDR3 size: 14 residues. CDR3 in amino acids: CASSFPSGSQTQYF. For the CDR3, the DNA is TGCGCCAGCAGCTTTCCTAGCGGGAGTCAGACCCAGTACTTC.

This chain links TRBV11-2 with TRBJ2-3; a possible D gene is TRBD2 (7 bases). V lost 1 base and J 4 bases, leaving 21 bases between the germline ends. Germline CDR1 SGHAT, CDR2 FQNNGV. The CDR3 runs 18 residues. In nucleotides, the CDR3 is TGTGCCAGCAGCTTAGTGCTGGAACCCTGGCGGGGGCCAGATACGCAGTATTTT. It translates to CASSLVLEPWRGPDTQYF.

The chain links TRBV28 to TRBJ2-2; D perhaps matches TRBD2 (5 bases). This CDR3 region has 10 residues. Trimming left V 9 bases short and J 7 bases short, with 6 bases between. The germline CDR1 and CDR2 sequences are MDHEN and SYDVKM. DNA for the CDR3: TGTGCCAGTGAGGGCGGGGAGCTGTTTTTT. This codes for CASEGGELFF.

The chain links TRBV7-9 to TRBJ2-1; 7 nucleotides agree with TRBD1. There are 15 residues in the CDR3. V shed 5 bases and J 0 bases; nucleotides not matched to a gene: 4. Per the germline V gene, CDR1 is SEHNR and CDR2 is FQNEAQ (reference sequence). The CDR3 sequence is CASSPQGPSYNEQFF. The CDR3 nucleotides are TGTGCCAGCAGCCCACAGGGGCCCTCCTACAATGAGCAGTTCTTC.

V gene TRBV2 combines with J gene TRBJ1-1; TRBD1 agrees at 8 bases. Germline CDR1 reads SNHLY; CDR2 reads FYNNEI. Trimming at V came to 7 bases and at J to 8 bases, leaving 9 bases not matched to a gene. The CDR3 is made up of 13 amino acids. CDR3 sequence reads: CASNTGQGREAFF. DNA for the CDR3: TGTGCCAGCAATACCGGACAGGGAAGAGAAGCTTTCTTT.

V and J are TRBV7-6 and TRBJ2-7; 13 bases agree with TRBD2. Per germline, CDR1 SGHVS and CDR2 FNYEAQ. The CDR3 has 17 residues. The ends lost 2 bases at V and 7 bases at J; junction bases unmatched: 11. Here the CDR3 DNA reads TGTGCCAGCAGCTTAATGACGGGGACTAGCGGGACCCCTGAGCAGTACTTC. It translates to CASSLMTGTSGTPEQYF.

The CDR3 bases are TGTGCCAGCAGCCCCAACCCGGGGAGCAATCAGCCCCAGCATTTT. Its translation: CASSPNPGSNQPQHF. The V call is TRBV7-2, the J call TRBJ1-5; D uncertain. CDR1 and CDR2 from the germline V gene are SGHTA and FQGNSA. The CDR3 loop spans 15 amino acids. V dropped 5 bases and J dropped 1 base, with 12 bases sitting between them.

V and J are TRBV12-3 or TRBV12-4 and TRBJ2-5, with 12 bases aligning to TRBD2. The CDR3 spans 13 residues. The ends lost 6 bases at V and 7 bases at J; junction bases unmatched: 3. CDR3 loop: CASSSGLAGTQYF. In nucleotides, the CDR3 is TGTGCCAGCAGCTCGGGACTAGCGGGGACCCAGTACTTC.

V and J are TRBV5-1 and TRBJ2-1; TRBD2 matches at 7 bases. The germline V gene has CDR1 SGHRS and CDR2 YFSETQ. There are 17 residues in the CDR3. Trimming took 0 bases from V and 5 from J; bases not matched to a gene: 11. The CDR3 loop reads CASSLGPAGLTNNEQFF. The CDR3 region has the DNA TGCGCCAGCAGCTTGGGTCCAGCGGGGCTAACTAACAATGAGCAGTTCTTC.

The chain combines TRBV7-2 with TRBJ1-3; no definite D call. V shed 4 bases and J shed 4 bases, with 8 bases lying between them. Germline loops: CDR1 SGHTA, CDR2 FQGNSA. The CDR3 extends over 13 amino acids. CDR3 nucleotide sequence: TGTGCCAGCAGCTCGGGGTGGGGAAACACCATATATTTT. This sequence encodes CASSSGWGNTIYF.